The T cell receptor beta chain under discussion was sequenced for a study of blood T cell repertoires in COVID-19. About the study: PBMCs, B-cell-depleted T cells, or T cells provided the cDNA or gDNA that made up the material.

V lost 7 bases to trimming and J lost 8 bases, with 23 bases between them. CDR3 length: 15 residues. The V gene's germline CDR1 is MNHEY and CDR2 SVGAGI. The repertoire was sequenced with immunoSEQ multiplex PCR; TCRdb's copy has only in-frame clones and lacks some. The repertoire holds about 220,000 clones, 84% seen once, with less than 2.5% in the top ten. Sequencing used peripheral blood. The receptor was isolated from a woman in her sixties or seventies with acute or convalescent COVID-19. The V call is TRBV6-5, the J call TRBJ1-2, with a weak D call TRBD1 (5 bases). This CDR3 reads CASTRDGAWGGGYTF. CDR3 coding DNA: TGTGCCAGCACCAGGGACGGGGCATGGGGGGGAGGCTACACCTTC.